This entry features one T cell receptor beta chain sequence. Its antigen remains undetermined. Base-call qualities are not available, and no considerably larger clone is one nucleotide away. The donors were included in the validation cohort of some 120 subjects, a group kept apart from the roughly 680-subject first cohort. The data stem from a study of cytomegalovirus exposure and HLA in healthy donors (dated by TCRdb to 2016 to 2017). Study-level background: According to a later analysis, the roughly 120 validation repertoires were produced on the same platform as the 600 to 850 repertoires of the first cohort. The study aimed to test whether signatures of past pathogen exposure could be identified by cataloging public T cell receptors. To predict cytomegalovirus infection status, the study brought together high-throughput TCR immunosequencing, statistical association of individual TCRs with disease status, and machine learning. Along with the roughly 670-subject first cohort, a separate validation cohort of around 120 different subjects was used. Beyond this particular receptor, the publication reports: In the study, some 160 TCR beta chains were listed as associated with cytomegalovirus. Most TCR sequences were seen in very few donors, while some public TCRs were found in many individuals. The authors suggested that the approach could potentially be extended to other disease states and immunological phenotypes. A few of the identified cytomegalovirus-associated TCR beta chains were confirmed in vitro to be specific for cytomegalovirus antigens. A later analysis found that TCRs clustered in the first cohort also tended to co-occur in the approximately 120 validation repertoires, with more than 90% of cluster scores above 0. The classifier was reported to diagnose cytomegalovirus status with high specificity and sensitivity in both the original and validation cohorts. The validation cohort had no HLA typing available for a later analysis, so co-occurrence within that cohort was assessed over all 130 or so repertoires.

The trim is 1 base for V and 1 base for J, with a gap of 13 bases between the germline ends. The cysteine opens and the phenylalanine closes a CDR3 of 15 amino acids. Here the CDR3 DNA is all that survives: 45 bases in frame from base 1. Taken from the germline V gene, the CDR1 and CDR2 loops are SQVTM and ANQGSEA. Libraries were prepared through the immunoSEQ multiplex PCR assay. As for the authors' bioinformatics: A statistical classification framework was developed to diagnose cytomegalovirus status using the catalog of TCR beta chain sequences. This immuneACCESS table, as held by TCRdb, lists in-frame sequences with V and J called but not all clones. Of the missing ones, under half trace to an unresolved V gene in checked studies; the others have no known cause. V and J calls and clone size come straight from that table; D and trimming were deduced from the DNA. For this sample there are tens of thousands of clones; about 97% appear just once. The ten largest clones add up to about 1.5% of the sample.

Sequencing was performed on PBMCs. The receptor comes from a woman aged 18-29 years in good health and CMV-seropositive. This chain joins TRBV29-1 to TRBJ1-2; the D gene is perhaps TRBD1, on 5 matching bases. The CDR3 protein sequence reads: CSVEGGPRDNYGYTF. The DNA sequence is as follows: TGCAGCGTTGAAGGGGGCCCGCGGGATAACTATGGCTACACCTTC.